One sample yielded the 27 T cell receptor beta chains listed below, sequenced in a study of graft-versus-host responses after intestinal transplantation. Method: immunoSEQ multiplex PCR; TCRdb's copy keeps in-frame clones and lacks some. Of tens of thousands of clones in the sample, about nine tenths were seen once. No antigen has been assigned to these receptors. This material consisted of unstimulated CD8+ T cells sorted from spleen or lymph node cells, taken before transplant. These receptor sequences come from a human donor who was the organ donor for an intestinal transplant.

CDR3 in amino acids: CASKTPLQYF. CDR3 coding DNA: TGTGCCAGCAAAACCCCCCTGCAGTATTTT. This rearrangement joins TRBV27 to TRBJ2-3; no reliable D call. V lost 7 bases and J 11 bases, leaving 10 bases between the germline ends. The CDR3 is made up of 10 amino acids. Germline CDR1 is MNHEY and CDR2 is SMNVEV (reference sequence).

J is TRBJ1-2 and V is TRBV4-1; TRBD1 agrees at 7 bases. The CDR3 has 15 amino acids. Germline loops: CDR1 MGHRA, CDR2 YSYEKL. J was trimmed by 4 bases and V by 1 base; bases with no gene match: 6. This chain's CDR3 is CASSQAAGGPYGYTF. CDR3 DNA sequence: TGCGCCAGCAGCCAAGCGGCAGGGGGACCCTATGGCTACACCTTC.

This clone was counted a few times. This chain connects TRBV6-4 to TRBJ1-1; TRBD1 is a possible D gene (5 bases). With 2 bases removed from V and 2 bases from J, the gap between germline ends came to 6 bases. CDR1 is MRHNA, CDR2 SNTAGT, per germline. CDR3 length: 13 residues. The CDR3 DNA is TGTGCCAGCAGTGACCGGGACAACACTGAAGCTTTCTTT. This sequence encodes CASSDRDNTEAFF.

J is TRBJ2-6 and V is TRBV2, with a weak D call TRBD2 (5 bases). V was pared by 8 bases and J by 4 bases, with 30 bases between. This CDR3 region has 20 residues. Looked up from germline, CDR1 is SNHLY and CDR2 is FYNNEI. The CDR3, as DNA: TGTGCCAGCCTGCCGTCACTGCCGGGATTGAGTTTGACCGGGGCCAACGTCCTGACTTTC. It encodes CASLPSLPGLSLTGANVLTF.

CDR3 protein: CASSPWGFVGSPSGNTIYF. The CDR3 DNA is TGTGCCAGCAGCCCGTGGGGGTTTGTGGGGTCCCCCTCTGGAAACACCATATATTTT. This chain uses TRBV7-9 with TRBJ1-3; D possibly corresponds to TRBD1 (5 bases). In germline, CDR1 is SEHNR, CDR2 FQNEAQ (reference sequence). V was cut by 5 bases and J by 0 bases, with 23 bases left in between. The CDR3 totals 19 residues.

This chain's CDR3 is CASSFDQVETEAFF. CDR3 coding DNA: TGCGCCAGCAGCTTCGACCAGGTCGAGACTGAAGCTTTCTTT. V gene TRBV5-1 combines with J gene TRBJ1-1; D not resolved. The CDR3 covers 14 residues. CDR1 is SGHRS and CDR2 is YFSETQ in the germline V gene. Trimming removed 2 bases at V and 5 bases at J, with 13 bases between.

The chain links TRBV30 to TRBJ2-3; 10 nucleotides match TRBD1. This CDR3 has 15 amino acids. Germline assignment: CDR1 GTSNPN and CDR2 SVGIG (reference sequence). With 7 bases clipped from V and 4 bases from J, the junction kept 11 bases outside the gene matches. Written as DNA, the CDR3 is TGTGCCTCAACTACCGGGACAGGGGAAGCAGATACGCAGTATTTT. Encoded protein: CASTTGTGEADTQYF.

The chain couples TRBV11-2 to TRBJ2-1; TRBD2 might be the D (6 bases). Germline assignment: CDR1 SGHAT and CDR2 FQNNGV. Deletions cut 4 bases from V and 6 bases from J, with 19 bases between. The CDR3 consists of 16 residues. DNA of the CDR3: TGTGCCAGCAGCTCGGGGAGGTTAGATTTAGGCAATGAGCAGTTCTTC. Residues: CASSSGRLDLGNEQFF. Drawing the rest from reference TRBV11-2 and TRBJ2-1, the complete variable domain is EAGVAQSPRYKIIEKRQSVAFWCNPISGHATLYWYQQILGQGPKLLIQFQNNGVVDDSQLPKDRFSAERLKGVDSTLKIQPAKLEDSAVYLCASSSGRLDLGNEQFFGPGTRLTVL.

CDR3 loop: CATQDRRTSGNTIYF. CDR3 DNA sequence: TGTGCCACACAAGACAGGCGGACCTCTGGAAACACCATATATTTT. V usage is TRBV27 and J usage is TRBJ1-3, with D perhaps TRBD1 (6 bases). V lost 10 bases and J 0 bases, leaving 16 bases between the germline ends. The CDR3 is 15 amino acids. Germline V gives CDR1 MNHEY, CDR2 SMNVEV (reference sequence).

This clone was found once. The V and J genes are TRBV11-3 and TRBJ2-3; D assignment may be TRBD1 or TRBD2 (5 bases each). Trimming left V 2 bases short and J 4 bases short, with 16 bases between. The germline CDR1 and CDR2 sequences are SGHNT and YENEEA. The CDR3 is made up of 16 amino acids. CDR3 DNA: TGTGCCAGCAGCTTAACGGGTCGGGACGGCGCAGATACGCAGTATTTT. Its translation is CASSLTGRDGADTQYF.

The chain is built from TRBV6-1 and TRBJ2-3, with 10 nucleotides matching TRBD2. CDR1 and CDR2 from the germline V gene are MNHNS and SASEGT. CDR3 size: 15 residues. V was clipped by 3 bases and J by 4 bases; unmatched bases: 4. CDR3 loop: CASSDRAGGPDTQYF. CDR3 nucleotides: TGTGCCAGCAGTGATCGAGCGGGGGGGCCAGATACGCAGTATTTT.

The CDR3 nucleotides read TGTGCCAGCAGTGCGACTAGCGGGGGGTACAATGAGCAGTTCTTC. Protein sequence: CASSATSGGYNEQFF. The chain has TRBV6-1 and TRBJ2-1, with 13 bases identical to TRBD2. The V gene's germline CDR1 is MNHNS and CDR2 SASEGT. Germline trimming cut 4 bases from V and 4 bases from J; bases unmatched to any gene: 1. The CDR3 is 15 amino acids.

The chain employs TRBV7-9 and TRBJ2-1, with D unclear. Germline CDR1 and CDR2: SEHNR and FQNEAQ (reference sequence). This CDR3 is built from 16 residues. V lost 6 bases and J 0 bases, leaving 15 bases between the germline ends. The CDR3: CASRPRTATSYNEQFF. The CDR3 DNA reads TGTGCCAGCAGACCCCGGACGGCGACCTCCTACAATGAGCAGTTCTTC. Looking up the rest from reference TRBV7-9 and TRBJ2-1 gives the full variable domain: DTGVSQNPRHKITKRGQNVTFRCDPISEHNRLYWYRQTLGQGPEFLTYFQNEAQLEKSRLLSDRFSAERPKGSFSTLEIQRTEQGDSAMYLCASRPRTATSYNEQFFGPGTRLTVL.

The V gene is TRBV4-1, the J gene TRBJ2-2, with a possible D match to TRBD2 (5 bases). The CDR3 sequence is 16 residues long. V was clipped by 4 bases and J by 3 bases, with 15 bases between them. The V gene's germline CDR1 is MGHRA and CDR2 YSYEKL. The CDR3 spells CASSPSKSGYTGELFF. As DNA, the CDR3 is TGCGCCAGCAGCCCTTCGAAAAGCGGATACACCGGGGAGCTGTTTTTT.

The chain recombines TRBV9 with TRBJ2-3, with TRBD2 as a possible D gene (7 bases). The CDR3 covers 18 residues. Germline loops: CDR1 SGDLS, CDR2 YYNGEE. The ends were cut back, 0 bases at V and 3 bases at J, with 20 bases in the middle. This chain's CDR3 is CASSVGGGGGASTDTQYF. The CDR3 DNA is TGTGCCAGCAGCGTAGGGGGAGGAGGGGGGGCCTCGACAGATACGCAGTATTTT.

The count of this clone is one. The J gene is TRBJ2-5, the V gene TRBV27, with 8 bases lining up with TRBD2. V shed 2 bases, J shed 5 bases, and the junction held 10 bases outside the gene matches. Germline V gene lookup returns CDR1 MNHEY and CDR2 SMNVEV (reference sequence). The CDR3 is made up of 16 amino acids. The DNA for the CDR3 is TGTGCCAGCAGTTTAATCGGCCTAGCGGGTGGGGAGACCCAGTACTTC. Residues: CASSLIGLAGGETQYF.

The chain has TRBV4-1 and TRBJ1-1; weak D call: TRBD1 (5 bases). The CDR3 spans 12 residues. Germline-derived CDR1 and CDR2 are MGHRA and YSYEKL. Trimming left V 8 bases short and J 0 bases short, with 7 bases between. CDR3 sequence reads: CASGAMNTEAFF. CDR3 in DNA: TGCGCCAGCGGGGCCATGAACACTGAAGCTTTCTTT.

The rearrangement joins TRBV2 to TRBJ2-3; 9 positions match TRBD2. The CDR3 is 14 residues long. V lost 3 bases and J lost 5; bases outside the gene matches: 3. Germline lookup yields CDR1 SNHLY and CDR2 FYNNEI. The CDR3: CASSDSGGGDTQYF. CDR3 DNA sequence: TGTGCCAGCAGTGATAGCGGGGGCGGAGATACGCAGTATTTT.

The chain combines TRBV15 with TRBJ2-3, with a possible D match to TRBD2 (6 bases). Germline loops: CDR1 LNHNV, CDR2 YYDKDF (reference sequence). Trimming pared 5 bases from V and 2 bases from J, leaving 17 bases between. The CDR3 loop spans 16 amino acids. The chain's CDR3 is CATSGGTGPVTDTQYF. The CDR3, as DNA: TGTGCCACCAGCGGAGGGACGGGACCGGTCACAGATACGCAGTATTTT.

The chain uses TRBV27 and TRBJ1-6; 7 nucleotides agree with TRBD1. Germline loops: CDR1 MNHEY, CDR2 SMNVEV (reference sequence). The CDR3 is 18 amino acids. V shed 5 bases, J shed 7 bases, and the junction held 17 bases outside the gene matches. CDR3 bases: TGTGCCAGCAGTACCCCCTCAGGGGGGCAGTACGAAAATTCACCCCTCCACTTT. Translated: CASSTPSGGQYENSPLHF.

The J gene is TRBJ1-1, the V gene TRBV5-1; no clear D. Trimming pared 7 bases from V and 3 bases from J, leaving 13 bases between. This CDR3 region has 13 residues. Germline V gives CDR1 SGHRS, CDR2 YFSETQ. CDR3 DNA sequence: TGCGCCAGCGGATTCACATGGGACACTGAAGCTTTCTTT. Its translation: CASGFTWDTEAFF.

The chain employs TRBV2 and TRBJ1-2, with 8 bases lining up with TRBD1. With 0 bases clipped from V and 4 bases from J, the junction kept 7 bases outside the gene matches. CDR1 SNHLY and CDR2 FYNNEI come from the germline V gene. CDR3 length: 16 residues. This CDR3 reads CASSEALDRVVYGYTF. For the CDR3, the DNA is TGTGCCAGCAGTGAAGCGTTGGACAGGGTCGTCTATGGCTACACCTTC.

The V and J genes are TRBV1 and TRBJ2-6; TRBD1 was called by the table and not checked on the DNA. TRBV1 is a recognized pseudogene. The CDR3 contains 18 residues. CDR3 DNA sequence: TGCACCAGCAGGGACATCAGTTGTGCACAAAGTCGGGCCAACGTCCTGACTTTC. Residues: CTSRDISCAQSRANVLTF.

This clone came up a few times. The chain uses TRBV28 and TRBJ1-5; D remains ambiguous. Germline assignment: CDR1 MDHEN and CDR2 SYDVKM. The CDR3 extends over 14 amino acids. Trimming removed 8 bases from V and 7 bases from J, with 18 bases in between. DNA of the CDR3: TGTGCCAGCCGGCCCCCCGGGGTAACCCAGCCCCAGCATTTT. Protein: CASRPPGVTQPQHF.

The chain carries TRBV30 and TRBJ2-7; TRBD1 aligns across 8 bases. The V gene's germline CDR1 is GTSNPN and CDR2 SVGIG (reference sequence). The V gene end was trimmed by 8 bases and the J gene end by 5 bases; junction bases not matched to a gene: 8. The CDR3 runs to 12 residues. CDR3 residues: CAGDSGGNEQYF. Written as DNA, the CDR3 is TGTGCCGGAGATTCAGGGGGCAACGAGCAGTACTTC.

V is TRBV28 and J is TRBJ2-7; no reliable D call. Trimming stripped 3 bases from V and 0 bases from J, with 9 bases between. This CDR3 has 14 residues. From germline, CDR1 is MDHEN and CDR2 SYDVKM. The CDR3 DNA follows: TGTGCCAGCAGTTTTAAAGTCCTCTCCTACGAGCAGTACTTC. The encoded protein is CASSFKVLSYEQYF. The variable domain in full, completed from reference TRBV28 and TRBJ2-7, reads DVKVTQSSRYLVKRTGEKVFLECVQDMDHENMFWYRQDPGLGLRLIYFSYDVKMKEKGDIPEGYSVSREKKERFSLILESASTNQTSMYLCASSFKVLSYEQYFGPGTRLTVT.

Remarks on this clone: This specimen includes other DNA sequences encoding the same CDR3. This chain uses TRBV4-1 with TRBJ1-1, with D unclear. The V gene's germline CDR1 is MGHRA and CDR2 YSYEKL. The V end lost 1 base, the J end lost 0 bases, and 3 bases lay between the germline ends. The CDR3 loop spans 13 amino acids. CDR3 sequence (DNA): TGCGCCAGCAGCCAAGTTTTGAACACTGAAGCTTTCTTT. Translated, it gives CASSQVLNTEAFF.